A selection of T cell receptor beta chains follows, all from one sample in a study of shared clonotypes between healthy human individuals. The table came from immunoSEQ multiplex PCR; TCRdb's copy has only in-frame clones and leaves some out. The sample gives millions of clones, more than 80% of which show up once; under 0.45% is in the top ten. Sequences were obtained from naive CD4+ T cells from PBMCs. These receptor sequences come from a man younger than 30 in good health. Some clones in this sample may be carry-over from other donors' samples. CDR3s include the opening cysteine and the closing phenylalanine or tryptophan. Fields, in order: V gene, J gene, D gene, clone size, CDR3 DNA, CDR3 protein. A D gene is named only where the DNA matches it firmly. Expanded clones get a size class; other rows say once, few or many, or leave the size out.

>TRBV25-1|TRBJ2-5|.|.
TGTGCCAGCAGTGAATCGGCCAGAGAGACCCAGTACTTC
CASSESARETQYF
>TRBV28|TRBJ1-1|.|.
TGTGCCAGCACCCCGGGGGGTATGAACACTGAAGCTTTCTTT
CASTPGGMNTEAFF
>TRBV11-3|TRBJ2-2|.|.
TGTGCCAGCAGCTTAGGGGAACAGGGAGCGAACACCGGGGAGCTGTTTTTT
CASSLGEQGANTGELFF
>TRBV7-2|TRBJ1-3|.|.
TGTGCCAGCAGCTTCGATATTCGCTCTGGAAACACCATATATTTT
CASSFDIRSGNTIYF
>TRBV7-6|TRBJ1-3|.|.
TGTGCCAGCAGCTTATTGTCTGGAAACACCATATATTTT
CASSLLSGNTIYF
>TRBV7-2|TRBJ2-4|.|.
TGTGCCAGCAGCGTAGGGGGGGCCAAAAACATTCAGTACTTC
CASSVGGAKNIQYF
>TRBV2|TRBJ2-1|.|.
TGTGCCAGCAAATCTACGGTCTACAATGAGCAGTTCTTC
CASKSTVYNEQFF
>TRBV27|TRBJ2-7|.|.
TGTGCCAGCAGTTTATGGCGGGAAAACGAGCAGTACTTC
CASSLWRENEQYF
>TRBV6-1|TRBJ1-1|.|once
TGTGCCAGCAGTGAATCTGTTTATAGCACTGAAGCTTTCTTT
CASSESVYSTEAFF
>TRBV7-3|TRBJ2-1|.|.
TGTGCCAGCAGCTTATTCTCGACTTCGGCCGATGAGCAGTTCTTC
CASSLFSTSADEQFF
>TRBV7-3|TRBJ2-7|.|.
TGTGCCAGCAGCCCAAGTGGGGGCTACGAGCAGTACTTC
CASSPSGGYEQYF
>TRBV18|TRBJ2-1|TRBD2|.
TGTGCCAGCTCACCTACCGGAACTAGCGGGTCCTACAATGAGCAGTTCTTC
CASSPTGTSGSYNEQFF
>TRBV2|TRBJ1-6|.|.
TGTGCCAGCAGTGAACCGTTGGGTTCACCCCTCCACTTT
CASSEPLGSPLHF
>TRBV30|TRBJ2-1|.|.
TGTGCCTGGAGTAGAGGTCCTGAGCAGTTCTTC
CAWSRGPEQFF
>TRBV7-9|TRBJ2-1|.|.
TGTGCCAGCAGCTCAGGAGGGAATGAGCAGTTCTTC
CASSSGGNEQFF
>TRBV5-1|TRBJ2-1|.|.
TGCGCCAGCAGCTTCCCCAGCAACAATGAGCAGTTCTTC
CASSFPSNNEQFF
>TRBV20-1|TRBJ2-3|.|.
TGCAGTACCCAACCGACAGATACGCAGTATTTT
CSTQPTDTQYF
>TRBV7-9|TRBJ1-4|.|.
TGTGCCAGCAGCTTAGCAGTCGGGCAGACTCGTGGTGAAAAACTGTTTTTT
CASSLAVGQTRGEKLFF
>TRBV5-1|TRBJ1-3|TRBD1|.
TGCGCCAGCCGGACAGGGGGCCCTGGAAACACCATATATTTT
CASRTGGPGNTIYF
>TRBV7-2|TRBJ1-4|.|.
TGTGCCAGCAGCTTATTTGGAGGTGGAAAACTGTTTTTT
CASSLFGGGKLFF
>TRBV6-5|TRBJ2-1|TRBD2|once
TGTGCCAGCAGTTACGGGAGTAGCGGGTACAATGAGCAGTTCTTC
CASSYGSSGYNEQFF
>TRBV5-6|TRBJ2-1|TRBD2|.
TGTGCCAGCAGCTTCCGTACGGGACTAGCTAAAGACAATGAGCAGTTCTTC
CASSFRTGLAKDNEQFF
>TRBV5-6|TRBJ2-7|TRBD2|.
TGTGCCAGCAGCTTATCCGGGACTAGCGGGAGAACCTCCTACGAGCAGTACTTC
CASSLSGTSGRTSYEQYF
>TRBV5-1|TRBJ2-1|.|.
TGCGCCAGCAGCTTGGAGTGGAACAATGAGCAGTTCTTC
CASSLEWNNEQFF
>TRBV7-2|TRBJ2-7|TRBD1|.
TGTGCCAGCAGCTCGGGACAGGAGATGCAGTACTTC
CASSSGQEMQYF
>TRBV7-3|TRBJ2-1|TRBD2|few
TGTGCCAGCAGCTTACGGGGGGACAATGAGCAGTTCTTC
CASSLRGDNEQFF
>TRBV9|TRBJ2-5|.|.
TGTGCCAGCGGAGGAGAGGACCTCCAAGAGACCCAGTACTTC
CASGGEDLQETQYF
>TRBV27|TRBJ2-3|.|.
TGTGCCAGCAGTTTATCCCTAGCAACTAGCACAGATACGCAGTATTTT
CASSLSLATSTDTQYF
>TRBV6-1|TRBJ1-2|.|.
TGTGCCAGCAGTCCGCGGGGGTACTCTGTGTATGGCTACACCTTC
CASSPRGYSVYGYTF
>TRBV7-3|TRBJ2-3|TRBD1|.
TGTGCCAGCAGCCCTGGACAGGGTGACACAGATACGCAGTATTTT
CASSPGQGDTDTQYF
>TRBV27|TRBJ2-1|TRBD2|.
TGTGCCAGCAGTACGAGACTAGCGGGAGGGAATGAGCAGTTCTTC
CASSTRLAGGNEQFF
>TRBV28|TRBJ1-2|TRBD1|once
TGTGCCAGCAGTTCGGGGGACAGCGGGCTTGGCTACACCTTC
CASSSGDSGLGYTF
>TRBV5-1|TRBJ1-4|.|.
TGCGCCAGCAGCGCCGGACACTCAACTAATGAAAAACTGTTTTTT
CASSAGHSTNEKLFF
>TRBV6-1|TRBJ2-7|.|.
TGTGCCAGCAGCGACGACAGGATAAGACAGTACTTC
CASSDDRIRQYF
>TRBV6-1|TRBJ2-2|TRBD1|once
TGTGCCAGCAGCGGAGACAGGGCCGCCGGGGAGCTGTTTTTT
CASSGDRAAGELFF
>TRBV2|TRBJ1-3|.|.
TGTGCCAGTGGGTCTGGAAACACCATATATTTT
CASGSGNTIYF
>TRBV6-5|TRBJ1-1|.|few
TGTGCCAGCAGTCTATCGAACACTGAAGCTTTCTTT
CASSLSNTEAFF
>TRBV11-3|TRBJ1-1|TRBD1|.
TGTGCCAGCAGCCCCCAGGGGGATACTGAAGCTTTCTTT
CASSPQGDTEAFF
>TRBV7-3|TRBJ2-6|TRBD1|.
TGTGCCAGCAGCTCACAGGGGCCTGGGGCCAACGTCCTGACTTTC
CASSSQGPGANVLTF
>TRBV29-1|TRBJ2-3|TRBD2|.
TGCAGCGGGCACGGCGGGAGCGGCACAGATACGCAGTATTTT
CSGHGGSGTDTQYF
>TRBV6-5|TRBJ2-7|TRBD2|.
TGTGCCAGCAGTTTAGCGGGAGGCCCCGACGAGCAGTACTTC
CASSLAGGPDEQYF
>TRBV7-9|TRBJ1-1|.|.
TGTGCCAGCAGCTTAGCGGGGACGACCACGGAAGCTTTCTTT
CASSLAGTTTEAFF
>TRBV13|TRBJ2-3|.|once
TGTGCCAGCAGCGACGCCGTGGGCGCAGATACGCAGTATTTT
CASSDAVGADTQYF
>TRBV7-3|TRBJ2-1|TRBD2|.
TGTGCCAGCAGCCCAGGGTCCGGGAGGGCCTACAATGAGCAGTTCTTC
CASSPGSGRAYNEQFF
>TRBV7-9|TRBJ2-6|.|.
TGTGCCAGCAGCTTAGGAGTCCGCCCCTCTGGGGCCAACGTCCTGACTTTC
CASSLGVRPSGANVLTF
>TRBV19|TRBJ1-5|.|.
TGTGCCAGTAGTATGTCCCTCATAAGCGAGTTCAATCAGCCCCAGCATTTT
CASSMSLISEFNQPQHF
>TRBV5-1|TRBJ2-1|TRBD1|.
TGCGCCAGCAGCTTGTTGTCGGGGACAGGCTACAATGAGCAGTTCTTC
CASSLLSGTGYNEQFF
>TRBV5-1|TRBJ2-7|.|.
TGCGCCAGCATGGATAGCGTCTCCTACGAGCAGTACTTC
CASMDSVSYEQYF
>TRBV28|TRBJ2-7|.|once
TGTGCCAGCACCGACCCCACAGGGTCCTACGAGCAGTACTTC
CASTDPTGSYEQYF
>TRBV19|TRBJ1-4|TRBD1|.
TGTGCCAGTAGTCAAGGGACAGGTGAAAAACTGTTTTTT
CASSQGTGEKLFF
>TRBV5-1|TRBJ1-1|.|.
TGCGCCAGCAGCTTCGGGGGAAACACTGAAGCTTTCTTT
CASSFGGNTEAFF
>TRBV5-4|TRBJ2-3|.|.
TGTGCCAGCAGCGAGAAGACTAGTCCAGTCTCAGATACGCAGTATTTT
CASSEKTSPVSDTQYF
>TRBV9|TRBJ2-1|TRBD1|.
TGTGCCAGCAGTAAGATACAGGGGGCCCATGAGCAGTTCTTC
CASSKIQGAHEQFF
>TRBV10-3|TRBJ1-1|.|few
TGTGCCATCAGTGAGTCCAAGAACACTGAAGCTTTCTTT
CAISESKNTEAFF
>TRBV4-1|TRBJ2-7|.|.
TGCGCCAGCAGCCGAATGGGACTGGACGCCTACGAGCAGTACTTC
CASSRMGLDAYEQYF